The T cell receptor beta chain under discussion was sequenced for a study of neoadjuvant anti-PD-1 for oral cavity cancer. At the level of the study: Nivolumab at 3 mg/kg was mostly given biweekly, three to four doses, pre-surgery. Around day 43, patients without progression received a fourth nivolumab dose before surgery.

Regarding time point: after neoadjuvant nivolumab, at surgical resection. Patients were newly diagnosed with stage II-IVA oral cavity squamous cell carcinoma without prior systemic or radiation treatment. Most PBMC samples had roughly 0.45 ug input DNA in six replicates. Generated by immunoSEQ multiplex PCR, the TCRdb table keeps only in-frame clones and is missing some. The sample includes more than 25,000 clones, 80% of them seen just once. V lost 4 bases, J lost 6 bases, and 15 bases stayed unmatched. The CDR3 is made up of 16 amino acids. From germline, CDR1 is SGHTA and CDR2 FQGNSA. Here the sequenced sample was PBMCs, taken after nivolumab (anti-PD-1) treatment. The chain uses TRBV7-2 and TRBJ2-7; the match to TRBD1 covers 7 bases. The TCR sequence derives from a person aged 40 to 85 with oral cavity squamous cell carcinoma. Here the CDR3 DNA reads TGTGCCAGCAGCTCCATGCCGGGACAGAGCCTCGGCGAGCAGTACTTC. This sequence encodes CASSSMPGQSLGEQYF. Complete variable domain (other parts from reference TRBV7-2 and TRBJ2-7): GAGVSQSPSNKVTEKGKDVELRCDPISGHTALYWYRQSLGQGLEFLIYFQGNSAPDKSGLPSDRFSAERTGGSVSTLTIQRTQQEDSAVYLCASSSMPGQSLGEQYFGPGTRLTVT.